These 28 T cell receptor beta chains originate from one sample sequenced in a study of CD8 T cells in ankylosing spondylitis. TCRdb used MiXCR to reprocess the 5' RACE reads, holding one entry per CDR3 protein. The sample has roughly 100,000 distinct CDR3 sequences, less than 25% seen once; the top ten hold around an eighth. Specimen: synovial fluid, either unsorted or a sorted T cell fraction (not recorded which). Every receptor here comes from a male donor with ankylosing spondylitis.

This clonotype was detected only a few times. J is TRBJ2-1 and V is TRBV3-1; 8 nucleotides match TRBD2. The CDR3 is 14 amino acids. V was clipped by 0 bases and J by 11 bases; unmatched bases: 6. The germline V gene has CDR1 LGHDT and CDR2 YNNKEL (reference sequence). Here the CDR3 DNA reads TGTGCCAGCAGCCAAGAGGCGCGGGAGGCCCAGCAGTTCTTC. Translation gives CASSQEAREAQQFF.

The rearrangement joins TRBV11-2 to TRBJ1-3; D is ambiguous. CDR1 is SGHAT, CDR2 FQNNGV, per germline. This CDR3 spans 14 amino acids. V dropped 1 base and J dropped 3 bases, with 7 bases sitting between them. The CDR3 bases are TGTGCCAGCAGCTTAGTTTTACTTGGAAACACCATATATTTT. Its protein product is CASSLVLLGNTIYF.

This clonotype was counted only a few times. CDR3 in amino acids: CASSLNGGSYEQYV. In DNA form, the CDR3 reads TGTGCCAGCAGCTTAAACGGCGGCTCCTACGAGCAGTACGTC. The chain joins TRBV7-2 to TRBJ2-7; D is unresolved. Germline V gives CDR1 SGHTA, CDR2 FQGNSA. CDR3 size: 14 residues. Trimming stripped 2 bases from V and 0 bases from J, with 8 bases between.

In its sample, this clonotype was seen many times. This rearrangement joins TRBV5-6 to TRBJ2-6; D perhaps matches TRBD1 (6 bases). Trimming pared 6 bases from V and 0 bases from J, leaving 10 bases between. The CDR3 consists of 15 residues. CDR1 is SGHDT and CDR2 is YYEEEE in the germline V gene. The CDR3 DNA reads as TGTGCCAGCATCTGGGGGCCCTCTGGGGCCAACGTCCTGACTTTC. Amino acid sequence: CASIWGPSGANVLTF.

At least ten counts were recorded for this clonotype. The chain recombines TRBV20-1 with TRBJ2-1; maybe TRBD2 (6 bases). Germline V gives CDR1 DFQATT, CDR2 SNEGSKA (reference sequence). The CDR3 totals 13 residues. V was shortened by 5 bases and J by 6 bases, with 14 bases between the two germline ends. The CDR3 DNA reads as TGCAGTGCTCGGTCCCGGAGGGGCAATGAGCAGTTCTTC. It is translated as CSARSRRGNEQFF.

The V call is TRBV18, the J call TRBJ2-1, with 9 nucleotides matching TRBD2. J was trimmed by 2 bases and V by 0 bases; bases with no gene match: 5. CDR3 length: 17 residues. CDR1 and CDR2 (germline): KGHSH, LQKENI. The CDR3 protein is CASSPPGKREAYNEQFF. CDR3 sequence (DNA): TGTGCCAGCTCACCACCTGGCAAGCGGGAGGCCTACAATGAGCAGTTCTTC.

This chain links TRBV15 with TRBJ2-7; the D gene is possibly TRBD1 (5 bases). V lost 3 bases, J lost 4 bases, and 10 bases lay in between. CDR1 and CDR2 (germline): LNHNV, YYDKDF (reference sequence). The CDR3 extends over 13 amino acids. CDR3 in amino acids: CATSSGQGYEQYV. The DNA for the CDR3 is TGTGCCACCAGCAGTGGGCAGGGTTACGAGCAGTACGTC.

V gene TRBV28 combines with J gene TRBJ1-1; D gene ambiguous. V was clipped by 5 bases and J by 4 bases, with 17 bases between them. Looked up from germline, CDR1 is MDHEN and CDR2 is SYDVKM. The CDR3 length is 15 residues. In DNA form, the CDR3 reads TGTGCCAGCAGTAGCCTTTCTCGGGGTGGCACTGAAGCTTTCTTT. Translated, it gives CASSSLSRGGTEAFF.

This clonotype was detected only a few times. The CDR3 DNA follows: TGCGCCAGCAGCTCCGGGACAGGGAACTACAATGAGCAGTTCTTC. Its translation: CASSSGTGNYNEQFF. This chain links TRBV5-1 with TRBJ2-1; 9 bases match TRBD1. From germline, CDR1 is SGHRS and CDR2 YFSETQ. This CDR3 spans 15 amino acids. The trim removed 3 bases at V and 3 bases at J, leaving 4 bases unmatched.

This clonotype has ten or more counts. The chain carries TRBV15 and TRBJ2-7; the match to TRBD1 covers 8 bases. Germline values: CDR1 LNHNV, CDR2 YYDKDF (reference sequence). CDR3 length: 14 residues. V lost 5 bases, J lost 5 bases, and 8 bases stayed unmatched. The CDR3: CATSAGQGFHEQYF. The DNA for the CDR3 is TGTGCCACCAGCGCCGGACAGGGTTTTCACGAGCAGTACTTC.

The chain uses TRBV5-1 and TRBJ2-3; perhaps TRBD2 as D (6 bases). Germline V gene sequence: CDR1 SGHRS, CDR2 YFSETQ. The CDR3 sequence is 17 residues long. Trimming stripped 4 bases from V and 1 base from J, with 19 bases between. The CDR3, as DNA: TGCGCCAGCAGCAGAGCGGGCTGGGCGGGACGCACAGATACGCAGTATTTT. It yields the protein CASSRAGWAGRTDTQYF.

The chain recombines TRBV6-1 with TRBJ1-1; 10 bases agree with TRBD1. The CDR3 is made up of 13 amino acids. Germline V gene sequence: CDR1 MNHNS, CDR2 SASEGT. With V trimmed by 9 bases and J by 10 bases, 11 bases remained unmatched. Written as DNA, the CDR3 is TGTGCCAGTGACAGGGGGCCATCCACCGGAGCTTTCTTT. Protein sequence: CASDRGPSTGAFF.

This clonotype was seen only a few times. V usage is TRBV7-2 and J usage is TRBJ2-2, with TRBD1 matching 7 bases. The CDR3 length is 19 residues. The V gene end was trimmed by 2 bases and the J gene end by 2 bases; junction bases not matched to a gene: 14. Germline V gene data show CDR1 as SGHTA and CDR2 as FQGNSA. DNA for the CDR3: TGTGCCAGCAGCTTATCGATAGGGGGCTACGACCCTAACACCGGGGAGCTGTTTTTT. This encodes CASSLSIGGYDPNTGELFF.

Only a few counts were recorded for this clonotype. This chain connects TRBV11-3 to TRBJ2-5; D is ambiguous. V lost 0 bases to trimming and J lost 2 bases, with 16 bases between them. The germline V gene has CDR1 SGHNT and CDR2 YENEEA. The CDR3 has 17 amino acids. This CDR3 is CASSLDGQLTGQETQYF. The CDR3 DNA follows: TGTGCCAGCAGCTTAGATGGCCAACTGACCGGGCAAGAGACCCAGTACTTC.

The rearrangement joins TRBV20-1 to TRBJ2-1; 8 positions agree with TRBD2. The V gene's germline CDR1 is DFQATT and CDR2 SNEGSKA (reference sequence). V was pared by 5 bases and J by 2 bases, with 8 bases of the junction left unmatched. CDR3 length: 15 amino acids. The CDR3 reads CSAPLAGGAYNEQFF. CDR3 in DNA: TGCAGTGCTCCCCTAGCGGGTGGGGCCTACAATGAGCAGTTCTTC.

This clonotype showed up just a few times. The rearrangement joins TRBV3-1 to TRBJ2-3, with 11 bases lining up with TRBD2. This CDR3 comprises 16 residues. V was clipped by 4 bases and J by 2 bases; unmatched bases: 5. Germline V CDR1 and CDR2: LGHDT, YNNKEL (reference sequence). The CDR3 loop reads CASSPGTSGTTDTQYF. The CDR3 region has the DNA TGTGCCAGCAGCCCCGGGACTAGCGGAACCACAGATACGCAGTATTTT.

This clonotype was counted between two and nine times. This chain uses TRBV20-1 with TRBJ2-4; D ambiguous. The CDR3 length is 10 residues. The germline V gene has CDR1 DFQATT and CDR2 SNEGSKA (reference sequence). V dropped 6 bases and J dropped 10 bases, with 10 bases sitting between them. This chain's CDR3 is CSAPSKIQYF. DNA of the CDR3: TGCAGTGCGCCGTCCAAAATTCAGTACTTC.

CDR3 bases: TGTGCCAGCAGCTCCCAGGCGCAGGTGAACGTCGGGGAGCTGTTTTTT. It specifies CASSSQAQVNVGELFF. The rearrangement joins TRBV7-6 to TRBJ2-2; D gene uncertain. V lost 4 bases and J lost 7, with 19 bases in between. The CDR3 consists of 16 residues. Per germline, CDR1 SGHVS and CDR2 FNYEAQ.

The sample holds a few counts of this clonotype. This chain uses TRBV11-3 with TRBJ2-3; D uncertain. V dropped 3 bases and J dropped 0 bases, with 7 bases sitting between them. This CDR3 is 14 amino acids long. Germline V lookup: CDR1 SGHNT, CDR2 YENEEA. CDR3 loop: CASSFAVSTDTQYF. The CDR3 DNA reads as TGTGCCAGCAGCTTCGCGGTTAGCACAGATACGCAGTATTTT.

This clonotype occurred once. The rearrangement joins TRBV2 to TRBJ2-5; D remains ambiguous. The CDR3 spans 12 residues. Looked up from germline, CDR1 is SNHLY and CDR2 is FYNNEI. V gave up 7 bases and J gave up 1 base, with 7 bases separating them. This CDR3 reads CASTYSQETQYF. In DNA, the CDR3 is TGTGCCAGCACGTACAGCCAAGAGACCCAGTACTTC.

The rearrangement uses TRBV3-1 and TRBJ1-6; a possible D gene is TRBD1 (6 bases). Trimming removed 4 bases from V and 7 bases from J, with 14 bases in between. The CDR3 has 15 amino acids. The germline gives CDR1 LGHDT, CDR2 YNNKEL (reference sequence). The CDR3 region is CASSRAEQGNSPLHF. CDR3 nucleotides: TGTGCCAGCAGCCGAGCTGAACAGGGAAATTCACCCCTCCACTTT.

V gene TRBV20-1 combines with J gene TRBJ2-1; 11 positions match TRBD2. CDR3 size: 15 residues. CDR1 and CDR2 from the germline V gene are DFQATT and SNEGSKA (reference sequence). Losses at the gene ends were 3 bases for V and 4 bases for J; bases not matched to a gene: 5. The CDR3 DNA sequence: TGCAGTGCTAGGGCTAGCGGGAGGAGGTACAATGAGCAGTTCTTC. Translating it yields CSARASGRRYNEQFF.

This clonotype was counted between two and nine times. The chain joins TRBV24-1 to TRBJ1-2; D may be TRBD1 (5 bases). Deletions cut 3 bases from V and 6 bases from J, with 13 bases between. CDR1 is KGHDR, CDR2 SFDVKD, per germline. The CDR3 is 14 amino acids. DNA of the CDR3: TGTGCCACCAGTGATGGGAGGGGACCTGATGGCTACACCTTC. Translated, it gives CATSDGRGPDGYTF.

The chain employs TRBV2 and TRBJ2-2; 12 bases fit TRBD2. The CDR3 totals 16 residues. With V trimmed by 6 bases and J by 6 bases, 8 bases remained unmatched. Germline CDR1 and CDR2: SNHLY and FYNNEI. CDR3 sequence: CASSYTSGRTSGELFF. The CDR3 DNA follows: TGTGCCAGCAGCTACACTAGCGGGAGGACGTCCGGGGAGCTGTTTTTT.

In this sample, this clonotype turned up a few times. The CDR3 DNA reads as TGCGCCAGCAGCTTGGATGGGACCACAGATACGCAGTATTTT. It codes for CASSLDGTTDTQYF. The chain combines TRBV5-1 with TRBJ2-3; D is tentatively TRBD1 or TRBD2 (5 bases each). The length of the CDR3 is 14 residues. The germline gives CDR1 SGHRS, CDR2 YFSETQ. Trimming stripped 0 bases from V and 2 bases from J, with 7 bases between.

This chain links TRBV10-3 with TRBJ1-1, with 8 bases matching TRBD1. The CDR3 length is 14 residues. Germline CDR1 is ENHRY and CDR2 is SYGVKD. After removal of 6 bases from V and 1 base from J, the junction contained 4 bases not matched to a gene. The CDR3 coding sequence is TGTGCCATCAGCCAGACAGGGGAGAACACTGAAGCTTTCTTT. Translated, it gives CAISQTGENTEAFF.

This sequence joins TRBV3-1 and TRBJ2-5, with TRBD2 as a possible D gene (5 bases). Between the trimmed V and J ends, which lost 7 bases and 5 bases, there was a span of 11 bases. The CDR3 length is 12 residues. Germline V CDR1 and CDR2: LGHDT, YNNKEL (reference sequence). The CDR3 DNA is TGTGCCAGCACCGGGGAATTGGAGACCCAGTACTTC. Residues: CASTGELETQYF.

This clonotype was found a few times. The chain is built from TRBV7-2 and TRBJ1-1; D remains ambiguous. The germline CDR1 and CDR2 sequences are SGHTA and FQGNSA. V was clipped by 3 bases and J by 7 bases, with 9 bases between them. CDR3 length: 12 amino acids. CDR3 nucleotide sequence: TGTGCCAGCAGCTTGACCCCGGGTGAAGCTTTCTTT. This codes for CASSLTPGEAFF.